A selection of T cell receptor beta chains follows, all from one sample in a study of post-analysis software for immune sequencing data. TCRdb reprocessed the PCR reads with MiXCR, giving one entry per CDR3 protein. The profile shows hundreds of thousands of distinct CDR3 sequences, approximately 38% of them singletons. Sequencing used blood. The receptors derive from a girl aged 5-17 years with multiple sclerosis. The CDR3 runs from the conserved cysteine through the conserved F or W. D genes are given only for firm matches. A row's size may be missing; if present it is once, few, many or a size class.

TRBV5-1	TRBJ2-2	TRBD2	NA	TGCGCCAGCACGGGCGGGACTACATACACCGGGGAGCTGTTTTTT	CASTGGTTYTGELFF
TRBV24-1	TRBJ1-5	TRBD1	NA	TGTGCCACCAGTGACGACAGGGGACATCAGCCCCAGCATTTT	CATSDDRGHQPQHF
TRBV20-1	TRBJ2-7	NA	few	TGCAGTGCTAGAGTGGCCAGAGCGAGTTATTACTCCTACGAGCAGTACTTC	CSARVARASYYSYEQYF
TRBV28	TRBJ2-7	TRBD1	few	TGTGCCAGCAGTTCACCAGGGGGCTACGAGCAGTACTTC	CASSSPGGYEQYF
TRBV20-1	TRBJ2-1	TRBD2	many	TGCAGTGCTTCGGGGACTAGCGGGGGACACAATGAGCAGTTCTTC	CSASGTSGGHNEQFF
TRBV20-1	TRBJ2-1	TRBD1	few	TGCAGTGCTGGGAAACCGGGACAGGGTCGGTCCTACAATGAGCAGTTCTTC	CSAGKPGQGRSYNEQFF
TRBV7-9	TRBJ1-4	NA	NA	TGTGCCAGCAGTGGGGGCTCAGTTGAAAAACTGTTTTTT	CASSGGSVEKLFF
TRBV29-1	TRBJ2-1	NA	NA	TGCAGCGTTGAAGCGCGAGGGGGTCAATACAATGAGCAGTTCTTC	CSVEARGGQYNEQFF
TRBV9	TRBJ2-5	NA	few	TGTGCCAGCAGCGTAGTACGGGAGAGGCAAGAGACCCAGTACTTC	CASSVVRERQETQYF
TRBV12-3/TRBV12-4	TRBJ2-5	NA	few	TGTGCCAGCAGCCCCAGGGGGGCCGTCGAGACCCAGTACTTC	CASSPRGAVETQYF
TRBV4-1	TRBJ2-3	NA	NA	TGCGCCAGCAGCCAGCCAGTCCGGGGGAAAGATACGCAGTATTTT	CASSQPVRGKDTQYF
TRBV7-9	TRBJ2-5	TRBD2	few	TGTGCCAGCGGAACTCGGGGGGGGGCGTCCAACCAAGAGACCCAGTACTTC	CASGTRGGASNQETQYF
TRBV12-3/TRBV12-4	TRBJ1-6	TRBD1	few	TGTGCCAGCAGTCGGACAGGGGTTAATTCACCCCTCCACTTT	CASSRTGVNSPLHF
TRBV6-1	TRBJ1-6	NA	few	TGTGCCAGCAGTGAAGCGGACAGCAATAATTCACCCCTCCACTTT	CASSEADSNNSPLHF
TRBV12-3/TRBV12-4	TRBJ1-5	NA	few	TGTGCCAGCAGTTTAGCGTCGGGCGGGCAGCCCCAGCATTTT	CASSLASGGQPQHF
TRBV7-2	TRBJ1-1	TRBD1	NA	TGTGCCAGCAGCTTCCACAGGGGCGCTGAAGCTTTCTTT	CASSFHRGAEAFF
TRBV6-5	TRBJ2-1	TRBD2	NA	TGTGCCAGCAGTTCTCGGCTAGCGGGGGCTTTCAATGAGCAGTTCTTC	CASSSRLAGAFNEQFF
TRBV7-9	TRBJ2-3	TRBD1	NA	TGTGCCAGCAGCTTTGGCAGGGGGCGCGGCACAGATACGCAGTATTTT	CASSFGRGRGTDTQYF
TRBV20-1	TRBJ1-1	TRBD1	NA	TGCAGTGCTAGGGGACAGGGGAGGGCTGAAGCTTTCTTT	CSARGQGRAEAFF
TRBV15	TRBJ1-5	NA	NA	TGTGCCACCAGCAGAGATCGGTCGGGTCCTCAGCCCCAGCATTTT	CATSRDRSGPQPQHF
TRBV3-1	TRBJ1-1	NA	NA	TGTGCCAGCAGCCCAAGCCTACAGTGGAACACTGAAGCTTTCTTT	CASSPSLQWNTEAFF
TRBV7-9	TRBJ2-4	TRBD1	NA	TGTGCCAGCAGCGTAAGACAGGGGGGTCTCAAAAACATTCAGTACTTC	CASSVRQGGLKNIQYF
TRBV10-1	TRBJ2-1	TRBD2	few	TGCGCCAGCAGTGATTATAGCGGGGGACCCAATGAGCAGTTCTTC	CASSDYSGGPNEQFF
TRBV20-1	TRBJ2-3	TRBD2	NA	TGCAGTGGGACCCTAGCGGCTAGCACAGATACGCAGTATTTT	CSGTLAASTDTQYF
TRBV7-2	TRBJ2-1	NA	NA	TGTGCCAGCAGCTCGGGACAACATATAGAGCAGTTCTTC	CASSSGQHIEQFF
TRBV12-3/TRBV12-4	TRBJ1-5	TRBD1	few	TGTGCCAGCAGCCGAACAGGGGATCAGCCCCAGCATTTT	CASSRTGDQPQHF
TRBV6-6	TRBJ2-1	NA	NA	TGTGCCAGCAGTTACCGGCAGGGGTTCTACAATGAGCAGTTCTTC	CASSYRQGFYNEQFF
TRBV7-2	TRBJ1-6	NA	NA	TGTGCCAGCAGAGTCTTTCGTTCACCCCTCCACTTT	CASRVFRSPLHF
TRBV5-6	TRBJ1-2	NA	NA	TGTGCCAGCAGCTTGTGGACTCGGAGGGGCTATGGCTACACCTTC	CASSLWTRRGYGYTF
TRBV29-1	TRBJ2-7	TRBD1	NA	TGCAGCGTTAGACAGGGTGAACCCATCGACGAGCAGTACTTC	CSVRQGEPIDEQYF
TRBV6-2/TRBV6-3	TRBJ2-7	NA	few	TGTGCCAGCAGCCCCGAGGGGTTCGACGAGCAGTACTTC	CASSPEGFDEQYF
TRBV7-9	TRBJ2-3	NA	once	TGTGCCAGCAGCTCCTCTTGGACGCCAACAAGATCGGATACGCAGTATTTT	CASSSSWTPTRSDTQYF
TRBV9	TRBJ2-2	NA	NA	TGTACCAGCAGCCCCGATACTAACACCGGGGAGCTGTTTTTT	CTSSPDTNTGELFF
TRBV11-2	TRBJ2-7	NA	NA	TGTGCCAGCAGCTTAGTTTTGTCGATGTCCTACGAGCAGTACTTC	CASSLVLSMSYEQYF
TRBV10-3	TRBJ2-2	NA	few	TGTGCCATCAGTGAGTCGAGCACCGGGGAGCTGTTTTTT	CAISESSTGELFF
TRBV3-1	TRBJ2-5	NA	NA	TGTGCCAGCAGCCAAGGCGCGGTTGCCGAAGAGACCCAGTACTTC	CASSQGAVAEETQYF
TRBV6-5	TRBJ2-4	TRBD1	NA	TGTGCCAGCAGTACTCCAGGGGGATTAGCCAAAAACATTCAGTACTTC	CASSTPGGLAKNIQYF
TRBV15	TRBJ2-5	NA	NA	TGTGCCACCAGCAGAGATGACAGTCAAGAGACCCAGTACTTC	CATSRDDSQETQYF
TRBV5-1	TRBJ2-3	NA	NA	TGCGCCAGCAGCTTGGGCGGCCTCTACACAGATACGCAGTATTTT	CASSLGGLYTDTQYF
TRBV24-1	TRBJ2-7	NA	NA	TGTGCCATTTCGGACGGCGGCGAGCAGTACTTC	CAISDGGEQYF
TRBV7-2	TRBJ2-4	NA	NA	TGTGCCAGCACGCCCCCCGAGGGGCCCAAAAACATTCAGTACTTC	CASTPPEGPKNIQYF
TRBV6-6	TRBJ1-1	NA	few	TGTGCCAGCAGTTACTCACCCGGGGCCTTGAACACTGAAGCTTTCTTT	CASSYSPGALNTEAFF
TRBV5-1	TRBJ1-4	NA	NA	TGCGCCAGCAGTGATAGTCGGGCTAATGAAAAACTGTTTTTT	CASSDSRANEKLFF
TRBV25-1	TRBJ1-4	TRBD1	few	TGTGCCAGCAGTGGGGTCATGAGGACAGGGGGAGGAAAACTGTTTTTT	CASSGVMRTGGGKLFF
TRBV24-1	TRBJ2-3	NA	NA	TGTGCCACTCCCATGGGGAGTAGCACAGATACGCAGTATTTT	CATPMGSSTDTQYF
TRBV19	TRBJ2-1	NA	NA	TGTGCCAGTAGTACCCAGGGGTCTTACAATGAGCAGTTCTTC	CASSTQGSYNEQFF
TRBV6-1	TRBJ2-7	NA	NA	TGTGCCAGCAGACCCGAGGTCGGGTTCAGCTCCTACGAGCAGTACTTC	CASRPEVGFSSYEQYF
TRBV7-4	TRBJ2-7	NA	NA	TGTGCCAGCAGCGGCAGTAAAGGCGAATCCTACGAGCAGTACTTC	CASSGSKGESYEQYF
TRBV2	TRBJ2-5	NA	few	TGTGCCAGCAGTACGACAGATTTTCAAGAGACCCAGTACTTC	CASSTTDFQETQYF
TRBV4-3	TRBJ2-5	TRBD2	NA	TGCGCCAGCAGCCAAGAAAGCAGCGCTAGCGGGGGTAGGGCCCAGTACTTC	CASSQESSASGGRAQYF